Listed here are 18 T cell receptor beta chains from one sample, sequenced in a study of follicular helper T cells after annual influenza vaccination. Stated time point: 2014-2015 season, pre-vaccination. Here immunoSEQ multiplex PCR was the method, and the copy in TCRdb shows in-frame clones only, minus some. The sample lists 7,500 to 10,000 clones, 70% to 80% occurring once. The source material was CXCR5+ CD38- circulating T follicular helper cells from blood, sampled on the day of influenza vaccination. The subset is: circulating Tfh, non-naive CD4+CXCR5+PD-1+ (ICOS+CD38+ or ICOS-CD38-). The receptors here all came from an adult who received the influenza vaccine.

This sequence joins TRBV14 and TRBJ2-3; 9 bases align to TRBD1. This CDR3 region has 17 residues. V was clipped by 3 bases and J by 2 bases; unmatched bases: 9. CDR1 SGHDN and CDR2 FVKESK come from the germline V gene. CDR3 protein: CASSHVRDRDITDTQYF. CDR3 coding DNA: TGTGCCAGCAGCCACGTCCGGGACAGGGACATCACAGATACGCAGTATTTT.

The chain has TRBV5-8 and TRBJ1-3; D not resolved. The ends were cut back, 2 bases at V and 9 bases at J, with 6 bases in the middle. This CDR3 has 11 amino acids. The germline gives CDR1 SGHTS, CDR2 YDEGEE. DNA of the CDR3: TGTGCCAGCAGCTTACAGAGCACCATATATTTT. Protein: CASSLQSTIYF.

The V call is TRBV6-5, the J call TRBJ2-2; D unresolved. Germline CDR1 reads MNHEY; CDR2 reads SVGAGI. The CDR3 contains 13 residues. V gave up 5 bases and J gave up 2 bases, with 6 bases separating them. The CDR3 sequence: CASSNSNTGELFF. The CDR3 DNA reads TGTGCCAGCAGTAACAGTAACACCGGGGAGCTGTTTTTT.

The chain recombines TRBV7-6 with TRBJ2-3; 8 bases map to TRBD2. This CDR3 has 14 residues. Germline CDR1 SGHVS, CDR2 FNYEAQ. Trimming at V came to 1 base and at J to 10 bases, leaving 7 bases not matched to a gene. The CDR3 bases are TGTGCCAGCAGCTTAGGAGCTGGAGCGGGGGCGCAGTATTTT. It yields the protein CASSLGAGAGAQYF.

This chain uses TRBV6-1 with TRBJ2-7; D possibly matches TRBD1 or TRBD2 (5 bases each). Germline loops: CDR1 MNHNS, CDR2 SASEGT. CDR3 length equals 14 residues. Trimming removed 7 bases at V and 7 bases at J, with 20 bases between. CDR3 bases: TGTGCCAGCACCCCCTCACCGAGGGGCGGGGAGCAGTACTTC. Translation: CASTPSPRGGEQYF.

The chain is built from TRBV19 and TRBJ2-7; no clear D gene. V lost 6 bases and J lost 1, with 10 bases in between. The CDR3 runs 13 residues. Germline CDR1 reads LNHDA; CDR2 reads SQIVND (reference sequence). DNA for the CDR3: TGTGCCAGTAGCATGCGTAGGTCCTACGAGCAGTACTTC. Encoded protein: CASSMRRSYEQYF.

This chain connects TRBV21-1 to TRBJ1-2; TRBD1 reflects the table's D call only, with no check against the DNA. TRBV21-1 represents a pseudogene. The CDR3 contains 14 residues. For the CDR3, the DNA is TGTGCCAGCAGCTTCCATAGGGGGATTGATGGCTACACCTTC. Translated: CASSFHRGIDGYTF.

V usage is TRBV4-3 and J usage is TRBJ1-1, with D perhaps TRBD1 (5 bases). Germline V lookup: CDR1 LGHNA, CDR2 YSLEER. V lost 0 bases, J lost 5 bases, and 13 bases lay in between. This CDR3 spans 15 amino acids. Here the CDR3 DNA reads TGCGCCAGCAGCCAAGAACGGGCAGGGAGAACTGAAGCTTTCTTT. It codes for CASSQERAGRTEAFF.

DNA of the CDR3: TGTGCCAGCAGTTACTCAGGACTAGGTCGCACCGGGGAGCTGTTTTTT. It specifies CASSYSGLGRTGELFF. V usage is TRBV6-5 and J usage is TRBJ2-2; 7 nucleotides match TRBD2. The germline CDR1 and CDR2 sequences are MNHEY and SVGAGI. The CDR3 extends over 16 amino acids. V dropped 0 bases and J dropped 4; count of bases not matched to a gene: 5.

This chain links TRBV29-1 with TRBJ1-6, with D unresolved. Germline V CDR1 and CDR2: SQVTM, ANQGSEA. The germline V and J ends were trimmed by 4 bases and 7 bases, with 11 bases remaining between them. The length of the CDR3 is 13 residues. The CDR3 DNA sequence: TGCAGCGTTGCGGCCCAACGGAATTCACCCCTCCACTTT. Its translation is CSVAAQRNSPLHF. Combining the CDR3 with reference TRBV29-1 and TRBJ1-6 gives the whole variable domain SAVISQKPSRDICQRGTSLTIQCQVDSQVTMMFWYRQQPGQSLTLIATANQGSEATYESGFVIDKFPISRPNLTFSTLTVSNMSPEDSSIYLCSVAAQRNSPLHFGNGTRLTVT.

This chain links TRBV9 with TRBJ1-6; 7 positions agree with TRBD1. The junction had 4 bases not matched to a gene; V was cut back by 2 bases and J by 5 bases. Germline lookup yields CDR1 SGDLS and CDR2 YYNGEE. The CDR3 runs 15 residues. In DNA form, the CDR3 reads TGTGCCAGCAGCGTGGAGGGACAGAATAATTCACCCCTCCACTTT. This encodes CASSVEGQNNSPLHF. The variable domain in full, with the rest retrieved from reference TRBV9 and TRBJ1-6, is DSGVTQTPKHLITATGQRVTLRCSPRSGDLSVYWYQQSLDQGLQFLIQYYNGEERAKGNILERFSAQQFPDLHSELNLSSLELGDSALYFCASSVEGQNNSPLHFGNGTRLTVT.

V is TRBV13 and J is TRBJ2-5, with 10 bases that match TRBD2. Trimming took 5 bases from V and 4 from J; bases not matched to a gene: 10. Germline CDR1 and CDR2: PRHDT and FYEKMQ (reference sequence). This CDR3 is built from 16 residues. CDR3: CASSARNSGRPETQYF. The CDR3 DNA is TGTGCCAGCAGCGCCCGGAATAGCGGGAGGCCAGAGACCCAGTACTTC.

The chain has TRBV6-5 and TRBJ1-4; D is ambiguous. This CDR3 comprises 16 residues. The V end was cut by 4 bases, the J end by 2 bases, with 14 bases between. Germline values: CDR1 MNHEY, CDR2 SVGAGI. The CDR3 region has the DNA TGTGCCAGCAGTTCCATCGGAGGTAGTACTAATGAAAAACTGTTTTTT. It translates to CASSSIGGSTNEKLFF.

This chain joins TRBV19 and TRBJ2-1; 8 bases map to TRBD1. Germline CDR1 reads LNHDA; CDR2 reads SQIVND (reference sequence). V lost 7 bases, J lost 4 bases, and 9 bases stayed unmatched. The CDR3 sequence is 15 residues long. This CDR3 reads CASTSDRGRYNEQFF. Written as DNA, the CDR3 is TGTGCCAGTACCTCAGACAGGGGTAGGTACAATGAGCAGTTCTTC.

The rearrangement joins TRBV6-6 to TRBJ1-3; a possible D gene is TRBD1 (6 bases). The CDR3 is 16 residues long. Germline V gives CDR1 MNHNY, CDR2 SVGAGI (reference sequence). Trimming removed 7 bases from V and 0 bases from J, with 16 bases in between. The CDR3 DNA sequence: TGTGCCAGCATCGAAAGGGCACAGGGCTCTGGAAACACCATATATTTT. Its protein is CASIERAQGSGNTIYF.

The V gene is TRBV2, the J gene TRBJ1-1; D is undetermined. Germline V gives CDR1 SNHLY, CDR2 FYNNEI. There are 14 residues in the CDR3. V was shortened by 3 bases and J by 0 bases, with 8 bases between the two germline ends. The CDR3 region is CASSDVEVNTEAFF. CDR3 nucleotide sequence: TGTGCCAGCAGTGATGTAGAAGTGAACACTGAAGCTTTCTTT.

The chain links TRBV9 to TRBJ2-3; D not certain. Germline assignment: CDR1 SGDLS and CDR2 YYNGEE. Trimming cost V 0 bases and J 4 bases, with 6 bases left between them. This CDR3 has 13 residues. The CDR3, as DNA: TGTGCCAGCAGCGTAGGCGCCGCAGATACGCAGTATTTT. Its protein is CASSVGAADTQYF.

This chain connects TRBV5-1 to TRBJ1-1; no reliable D call. Deletions cut 5 bases from V and 6 bases from J, with 11 bases between. Per the germline V gene, CDR1 is SGHRS and CDR2 is YFSETQ. CDR3 size: 12 residues. The CDR3 DNA reads as TGCGCCAGCAGGAGAGACTTGGCTGAAGCTTTCTTT. Protein sequence: CASRRDLAEAFF.